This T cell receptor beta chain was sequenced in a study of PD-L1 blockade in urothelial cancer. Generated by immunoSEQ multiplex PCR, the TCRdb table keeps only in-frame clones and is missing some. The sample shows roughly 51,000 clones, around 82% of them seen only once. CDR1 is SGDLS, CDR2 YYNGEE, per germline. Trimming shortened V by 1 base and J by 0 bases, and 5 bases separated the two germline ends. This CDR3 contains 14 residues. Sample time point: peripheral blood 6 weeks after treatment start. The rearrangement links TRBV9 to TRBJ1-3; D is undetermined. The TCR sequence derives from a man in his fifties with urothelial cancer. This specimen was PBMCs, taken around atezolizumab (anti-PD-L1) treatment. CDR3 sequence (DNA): TGTGCCAGCAGCGTAACGAGCTCTGGAAACACCATATATTTT. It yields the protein CASSVTSSGNTIYF.